The sequence of this T cell receptor (beta chain) was determined in a study of T-cell memory formation after mild COVID-19. This clonotype was seen at least ten times. The antigen remains unidentified. In germline, CDR1 is SGHNT, CDR2 YYREEE (reference sequence). Trimming stripped 2 bases from V and 9 bases from J, with 15 bases between. This CDR3 region has 14 residues. TCRdb ran MiXCR on the 5' RACE reads and lists one entry per CDR3 protein. The sample consists of some 120,000 distinct CDR3 sequences, approximately 5.9% of them appearing once. Study-level points and caveats: Second-wave clones reaching peak frequency on day 37 lacked confirmed SARS-CoV-2 specificity. Of the contracting clones, CD4+ ones lay mainly in CM and EM, and CD8+ ones in EMRA. Memory sampled before infection contained some responding clones, suggesting cross-reactive memory joined.

The TCR originated in an adult woman who had mild COVID-19 (a few samples of this study predate the infection). Cell type and time point are not known. The sample was PBMCs or a T cell subset sorted from them (not recorded which). The chain links TRBV5-4 to TRBJ2-1, with a tentative D call TRBD1 (5 bases). This CDR3 is CASSFGREYGEQFF. CDR3 DNA sequence: TGTGCCAGCAGCTTCGGCAGGGAATATGGTGAGCAGTTCTTC.